The next 17 T cell receptor beta chains were all read from a single sample in a study of graft-versus-host responses after intestinal transplantation. Sequencing was performed with immunoSEQ multiplex PCR; in TCRdb, only in-frame clones are kept and a portion is missing. The sample lists about 94,000 clones; roughly nine tenths were seen once. For these TCRs, the target antigens are not known. Material: unstimulated CD8+ T cells sorted from spleen or lymph node cells, obtained before intestinal transplant. The receptors originated from a human donor who received an intestinal transplant.

The V gene is TRBV30, the J gene TRBJ2-1, with 11 bases matching TRBD2. The CDR3 runs 15 residues. Trimming took 0 bases from V and 5 from J; bases not matched to a gene: 3. The germline V gene encodes CDR1 GTSNPN and CDR2 SVGIG (reference sequence). CDR3 in amino acids: CAWSVGTSGNNEQFF. CDR3 in DNA: TGTGCCTGGAGTGTAGGGACTAGCGGCAACAATGAGCAGTTCTTC. The whole variable domain, remainder taken from reference TRBV30 and TRBJ2-1, is SQTIHQWPATLVQPVGSPLSLECTVEGTSNPNLYWYRQAAGRGLQLLFYSVGIGQISSEVPQNLSASRPQDRQFILSSKKLLLSDSGFYLCAWSVGTSGNNEQFFGPGTRLTVL.

The chain uses TRBV7-9 and TRBJ2-7, with 7 bases aligning to TRBD1. V shed 3 bases, J shed 4 bases, and the junction held 6 bases outside the gene matches. CDR3 length: 14 residues. CDR1 is SEHNR and CDR2 is FQNEAQ in the germline V gene (reference sequence). The CDR3 sequence is CASSFLDRSYEQYF. CDR3 bases: TGTGCCAGCAGCTTTCTGGACAGGAGTTACGAGCAGTACTTC.

The chain uses TRBV4-1 and TRBJ2-5; 7 nucleotides line up with TRBD2. After removal of 2 bases from V and 1 base from J, the junction contained 4 bases not matched to a gene. Germline loops: CDR1 MGHRA, CDR2 YSYEKL. The CDR3 is made up of 15 amino acids. CDR3: CASSQRSGVQETQYF. The CDR3 DNA reads TGCGCCAGCAGCCAAAGAAGCGGGGTCCAAGAGACCCAGTACTTC.

The V gene is TRBV25-1, the J gene TRBJ2-7, with 8 bases fitting TRBD2. Looked up from germline, CDR1 is MGHDK and CDR2 is SYGVNS. V was pared by 7 bases and J by 6 bases, with 8 bases of the junction left unmatched. The CDR3 is made up of 13 amino acids. This chain's CDR3 is CASKSAGVREQYF. DNA of the CDR3: TGTGCCAGCAAGTCAGCGGGAGTTCGCGAGCAGTACTTC.

The chain links TRBV4-3 to TRBJ1-2, with a tentative D call TRBD1 (6 bases). The CDR3 consists of 14 residues. Germline CDR1 reads LGHNA; CDR2 reads YSLEER. V lost 4 bases and J lost 6, with 15 bases in between. For the CDR3, the DNA is TGCGCCAGCAGCCCCACAGGGAACCTTAATGGCTACACCTTC. The encoded protein is CASSPTGNLNGYTF.

V and J are TRBV4-3 and TRBJ2-2; weak D call: TRBD1 (5 bases). From germline, CDR1 is LGHNA and CDR2 YSLEER. V was trimmed by 3 bases and J by 1 base, leaving 12 bases between them. This CDR3 comprises 16 residues. CDR3 coding DNA: TGCGCCAGCAGCCATCAATTAACAGGGAACACCGGGGAGCTGTTTTTT. Translated, it gives CASSHQLTGNTGELFF.

The CDR3 protein is CASSLQISTDTQYF. The DNA for the CDR3 is TGTGCCAGCAGTTTGCAGATTAGCACAGATACGCAGTATTTT. The V gene is TRBV27, the J gene TRBJ2-3; D unresolved. The CDR3 totals 14 residues. CDR1 MNHEY and CDR2 SMNVEV come from the germline V gene (reference sequence). V lost 3 bases to trimming and J lost 0 bases, with 7 bases between them.

The rearrangement links TRBV7-6 to TRBJ2-3, with 7 nucleotides matching TRBD2. The CDR3 has 17 amino acids. CDR1 is SGHVS, CDR2 FNYEAQ, per germline. The V segment lost 5 bases and the J segment 2 bases; nucleotides outside the gene matches: 13. Here the CDR3 reads CASSAFSNGGSTDTQYF. The CDR3 DNA reads as TGTGCCAGCAGCGCTTTTTCTAACGGGGGGTCCACAGATACGCAGTATTTT.

This chain joins TRBV9 and TRBJ2-1; TRBD2 matches 9 bases. The CDR3 totals 17 residues. The junction had 16 bases not matched to a gene; V was cut back by 3 bases and J by 9 bases. CDR1 and CDR2 (germline): SGDLS, YYNGEE. The chain's CDR3 is CASSGSQLGGLALEQFF. The CDR3, as DNA: TGTGCCAGCAGCGGTAGTCAGCTCGGGGGACTAGCACTTGAGCAGTTCTTC. The variable domain in full, completed from reference TRBV9 and TRBJ2-1, reads DSGVTQTPKHLITATGQRVTLRCSPRSGDLSVYWYQQSLDQGLQFLIQYYNGEERAKGNILERFSAQQFPDLHSELNLSSLELGDSALYFCASSGSQLGGLALEQFFGPGTRLTVL.

The chain is built from TRBV5-1 and TRBJ2-5; 10 bases agree with TRBD2. The length of the CDR3 is 18 residues. Per the germline V gene, CDR1 is SGHRS and CDR2 is YFSETQ. Losses at the gene ends were 3 bases for V and 0 bases for J; bases not matched to a gene: 11. Here the CDR3 reads CASSWRGLAGVYQETQYF. The CDR3 coding sequence is TGCGCCAGCAGCTGGCGGGGCCTAGCGGGAGTATACCAAGAGACCCAGTACTTC.

The V call is TRBV7-9, the J call TRBJ1-1; D not certain. The CDR3 covers 15 residues. V gave up 4 bases and J gave up 1 base, with 13 bases separating them. Per germline, CDR1 SEHNR and CDR2 FQNEAQ (reference sequence). The CDR3 reads CASSSRGGRNTEAFF. DNA for the CDR3: TGTGCCAGCAGCTCCCGCGGTGGCAGGAACACTGAAGCTTTCTTT.

The genes are TRBV4-2 and TRBJ1-1; no reliable D call. The CDR3 totals 13 residues. V gave up 3 bases and J gave up 0 bases, with 5 bases separating them. Germline-derived CDR1 and CDR2 are LGHNA and YNFKEQ. The CDR3 DNA is TGTGCCAGCAGCCACCGGTTGAACACTGAAGCTTTCTTT. Its protein product is CASSHRLNTEAFF.

This clone was observed a single time. The chain joins TRBV7-6 to TRBJ1-1; no reliable D call. This CDR3 region has 13 residues. V lost 0 bases and J 4 bases, leaving 6 bases between the germline ends. From germline, CDR1 is SGHVS and CDR2 FNYEAQ. The CDR3 nucleotides read TGTGCCAGCAGCTTAGCTCGGGGCACTGAAGCTTTCTTT. Its protein is CASSLARGTEAFF.

This clone is a singleton in its sample. The J gene is TRBJ1-2, the V gene TRBV12-5; 9 bases agree with TRBD1. The CDR3 loop spans 15 amino acids. The junction had 6 bases not matched to a gene; V was cut back by 5 bases and J by 2 bases. The germline gives CDR1 LGHNT, CDR2 FRNRAP. CDR3 amino acids: CASGTGQGNNYGYTF. The CDR3 DNA reads as TGTGCTAGTGGTACAGGACAGGGGAACAACTATGGCTACACCTTC.

The chain combines TRBV4-1 with TRBJ1-4; a weak D match, TRBD1 (5 bases). The CDR3 sequence is 17 residues long. Trimming cost V 0 bases and J 4 bases, with 15 bases left between them. Germline V gives CDR1 MGHRA, CDR2 YSYEKL. CDR3 bases: TGCGCCAGCAGCCAAGATAGGTCAGGGAGGGATAATGAAAAACTGTTTTTT. As protein: CASSQDRSGRDNEKLFF.

This clone turned up a few times. This chain connects TRBV5-4 to TRBJ1-1; no clear D gene. The germline CDR1 and CDR2 sequences are SGHNT and YYREEE (reference sequence). V gave up 3 bases and J gave up 0 bases, with 9 bases separating them. The CDR3 loop spans 14 amino acids. The CDR3 sequence is CASSSTPMNTEAFF. The CDR3 region has the DNA TGTGCCAGCAGCTCGACACCCATGAACACTGAAGCTTTCTTT.

The rearrangement links TRBV4-3 to TRBJ1-6, with 12 bases aligning to TRBD1. J lost 6 bases, V lost 4 bases, and 13 bases had no gene match. Germline V gene lookup returns CDR1 LGHNA and CDR2 YSLEER. This CDR3 spans 19 amino acids. The CDR3 bases are TGCGCCAGCAGCCGATACTCTTCCGGGACAGGGGGCCGTAATTCACCCCTCCACTTT. This gives the protein CASSRYSSGTGGRNSPLHF.